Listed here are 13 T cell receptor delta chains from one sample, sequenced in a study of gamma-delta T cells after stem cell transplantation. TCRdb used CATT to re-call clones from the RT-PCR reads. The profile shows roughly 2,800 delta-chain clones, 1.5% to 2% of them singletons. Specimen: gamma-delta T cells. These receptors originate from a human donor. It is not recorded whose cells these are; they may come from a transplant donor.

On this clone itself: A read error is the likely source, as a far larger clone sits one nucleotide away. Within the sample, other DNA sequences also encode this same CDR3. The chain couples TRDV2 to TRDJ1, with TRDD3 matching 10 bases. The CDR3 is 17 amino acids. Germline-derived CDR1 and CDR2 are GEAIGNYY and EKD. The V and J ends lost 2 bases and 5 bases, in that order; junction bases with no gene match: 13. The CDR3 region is CACDKLGDLGLTDKLIF. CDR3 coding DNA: TGTGCCTGTGACAAACTGGGGGATTTGGGTCTCACTGATAAACTCATCTTT.

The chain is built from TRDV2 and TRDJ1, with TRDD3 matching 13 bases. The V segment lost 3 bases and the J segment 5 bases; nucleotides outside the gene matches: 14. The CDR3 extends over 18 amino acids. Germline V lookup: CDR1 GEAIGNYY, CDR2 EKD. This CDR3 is CACDPILGDTRQRDKLIF. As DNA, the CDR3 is TGTGCCTGTGACCCGATACTGGGGGATACGCGACAACGTGATAAACTCATCTTT.

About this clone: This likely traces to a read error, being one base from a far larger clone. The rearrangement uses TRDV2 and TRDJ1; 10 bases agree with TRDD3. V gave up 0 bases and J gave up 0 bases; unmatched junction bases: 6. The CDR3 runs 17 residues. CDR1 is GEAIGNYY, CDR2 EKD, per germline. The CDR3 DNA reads TGTGCCTGTGACACCCTACTGGGGGATGAGTACACCGATAAACTCATCTTT. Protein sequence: CACDTLLGDEYTDKLIF.

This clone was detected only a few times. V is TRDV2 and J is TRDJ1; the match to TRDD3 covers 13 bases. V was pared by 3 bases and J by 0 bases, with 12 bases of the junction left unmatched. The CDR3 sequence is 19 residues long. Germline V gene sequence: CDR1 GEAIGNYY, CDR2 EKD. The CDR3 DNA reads TGTGCCTGTGACCACGTACTGGGGGATACGCCTTTGTACACCGATAAACTCATCTTT. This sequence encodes CACDHVLGDTPLYTDKLIF.

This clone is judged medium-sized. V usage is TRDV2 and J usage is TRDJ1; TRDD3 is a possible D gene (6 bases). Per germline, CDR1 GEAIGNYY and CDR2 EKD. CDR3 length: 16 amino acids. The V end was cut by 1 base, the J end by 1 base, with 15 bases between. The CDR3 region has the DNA TGTGCCTGTGACACGCTGGGGCCCGGGGTCACCGATAAACTCATCTTT. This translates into CACDTLGPGVTDKLIF.

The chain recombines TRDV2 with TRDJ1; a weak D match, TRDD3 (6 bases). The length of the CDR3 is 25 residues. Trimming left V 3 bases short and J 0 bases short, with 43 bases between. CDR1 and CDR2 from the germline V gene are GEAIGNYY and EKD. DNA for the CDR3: TGTGCCTGTGACCAATTGACCTTACTGGGTATCCGAGGTCCGGCGGGGACGAGAGACACCGATAAACTCATCTTT. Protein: CACDQLTLLGIRGPAGTRDTDKLIF.

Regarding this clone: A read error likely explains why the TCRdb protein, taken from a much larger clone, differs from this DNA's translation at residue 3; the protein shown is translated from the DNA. CDR3 protein: CAYDPIPTGGYFGDKLIF. In DNA form, the CDR3 reads TGTGCCTATGACCCCATTCCTACTGGGGGATACTTCGGCGATAAACTCATCTTT. The chain uses TRDV2 and TRDJ1, with TRDD3 matching 12 bases. Germline V gene data show CDR1 as GEAIGNYY and CDR2 as EKD. CDR3 length: 18 amino acids.

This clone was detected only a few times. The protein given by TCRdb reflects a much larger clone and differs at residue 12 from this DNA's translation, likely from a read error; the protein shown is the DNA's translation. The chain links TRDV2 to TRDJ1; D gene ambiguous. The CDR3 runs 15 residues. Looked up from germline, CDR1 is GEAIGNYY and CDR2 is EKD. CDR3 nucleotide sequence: TGTGCCTGTGACACCGTCTCCCTCCACACCGATAGACTCATCTTT. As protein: CACDTVSLHTDRLIF.

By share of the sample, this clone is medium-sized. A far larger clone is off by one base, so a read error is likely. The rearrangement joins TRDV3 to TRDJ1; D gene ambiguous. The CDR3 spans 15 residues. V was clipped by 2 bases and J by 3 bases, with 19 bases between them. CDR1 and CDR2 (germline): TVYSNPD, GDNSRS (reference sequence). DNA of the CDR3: TGTGCCTTTGGGACCCCTATATCCCACGCCGATAAACTCATCTTT. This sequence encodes CAFGTPISHADKLIF.

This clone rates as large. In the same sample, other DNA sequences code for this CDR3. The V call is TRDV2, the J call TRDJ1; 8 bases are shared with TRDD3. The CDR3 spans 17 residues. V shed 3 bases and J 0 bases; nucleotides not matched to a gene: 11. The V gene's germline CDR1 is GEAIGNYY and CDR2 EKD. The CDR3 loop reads CACDSLGDVSYTDKLIF. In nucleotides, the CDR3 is TGTGCCTGTGACTCGCTGGGGGACGTTTCGTACACCGATAAACTCATCTTT.

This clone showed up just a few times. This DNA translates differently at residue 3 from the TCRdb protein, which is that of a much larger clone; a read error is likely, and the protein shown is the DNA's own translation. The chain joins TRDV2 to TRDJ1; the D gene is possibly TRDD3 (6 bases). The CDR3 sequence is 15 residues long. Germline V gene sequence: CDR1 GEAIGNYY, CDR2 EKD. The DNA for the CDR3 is TGTGCCTATGACACCGTGGGGGCCTACACCGATAAACTCATCTTT. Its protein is CAYDTVGAYTDKLIF.

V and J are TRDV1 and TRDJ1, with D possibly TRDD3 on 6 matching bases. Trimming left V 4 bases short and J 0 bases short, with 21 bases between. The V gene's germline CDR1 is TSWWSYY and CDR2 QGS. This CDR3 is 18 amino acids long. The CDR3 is CALGGHGGPSRYTDKLIF. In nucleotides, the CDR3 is TGTGCTCTTGGGGGCCATGGGGGTCCCTCCCGGTACACCGATAAACTCATCTTT.

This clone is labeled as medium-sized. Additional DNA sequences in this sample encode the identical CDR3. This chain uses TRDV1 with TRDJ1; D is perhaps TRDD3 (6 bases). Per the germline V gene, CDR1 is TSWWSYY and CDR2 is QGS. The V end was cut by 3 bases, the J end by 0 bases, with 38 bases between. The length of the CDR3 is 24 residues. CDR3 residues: CALGDPGGLVLYDTPWWYTDKLIF. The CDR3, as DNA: TGTGCTCTTGGGGACCCCGGGGGCCTTGTTCTCTACGATACGCCTTGGTGGTACACCGATAAACTCATCTTT.